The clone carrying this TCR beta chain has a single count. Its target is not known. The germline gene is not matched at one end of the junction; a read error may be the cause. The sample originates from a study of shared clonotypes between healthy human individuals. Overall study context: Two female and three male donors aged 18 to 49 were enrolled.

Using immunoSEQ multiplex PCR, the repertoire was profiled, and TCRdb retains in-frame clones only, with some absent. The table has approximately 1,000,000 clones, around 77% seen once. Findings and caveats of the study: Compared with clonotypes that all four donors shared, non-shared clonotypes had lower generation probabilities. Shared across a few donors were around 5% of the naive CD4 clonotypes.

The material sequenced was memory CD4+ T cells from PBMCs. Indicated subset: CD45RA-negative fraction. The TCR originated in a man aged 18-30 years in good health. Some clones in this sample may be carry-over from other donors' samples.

The CDR3: CASSFGTSGITVF. The CDR3 DNA follows: TGTGCCAGCAGCTTTGGGACTAGCGGGATCACGGTCTTC. The chain has TRBV11-3 and TRBJ2-1, with 13 bases lining up with TRBD2. The germline gives CDR1 SGHNT, CDR2 YENEEA. This CDR3 is 13 amino acids long.